Listed here are 18 T cell receptor beta chains from one sample, sequenced in a study of cytomegalovirus exposure and HLA in healthy donors. PCR amplification relied on 60 Vbeta primers (plus 13 Jbeta primers). The assay was immunoSEQ multiplex PCR, and TCRdb's table has in-frame clones only and misses some. The sample carries approximately 180,000 clones, 81% recorded once. The sample was PBMCs. All receptors derive from a man in his late teens or twenties in good health and CMV-seronegative.

This chain uses TRBV7-2 with TRBJ1-5; 7 bases match TRBD1. The junction had 8 bases not matched to a gene; V was cut back by 5 bases and J by 4 bases. CDR1 and CDR2 from the germline V gene are SGHTA and FQGNSA. This CDR3 is built from 15 residues. For the CDR3, the DNA is TGTGCCAGCAGCGTCTTAAGACAGGGAAATCAGCCCCAGCATTTT. It specifies CASSVLRQGNQPQHF.

The V and J genes are TRBV19 and TRBJ2-1; TRBD2 matches at 13 bases. J gave up 9 bases and V 6 bases, and 2 bases lay outside the gene matches. Germline V CDR1 and CDR2: LNHDA, SQIVND (reference sequence). The CDR3 sequence is 13 residues long. The CDR3 DNA reads as TGTGCCAGTAGAGGACTAGCGGGAGTTGAGCAGTTCTTC. This encodes CASRGLAGVEQFF.

V gene TRBV18 combines with J gene TRBJ1-6, with TRBD1 matching over 12 bases. V dropped 4 bases and J dropped 6; count of bases not matched to a gene: 10. CDR3 length equals 18 residues. CDR1 is KGHSH and CDR2 is LQKENI in the germline V gene. For the CDR3, the DNA is TGTGCCAGCTCACTCAATTCGGGACAGGGGGCGGCTAATTCACCCCTCCACTTT. Protein sequence: CASSLNSGQGAANSPLHF.

The chain joins TRBV29-1 to TRBJ1-1; 10 bases agree with TRBD1. This CDR3 is built from 13 residues. Germline values: CDR1 SQVTM, CDR2 ANQGSEA. The CDR3 nucleotides are TGCAACGTAGACAGGGGGCTTGGCACTGAAGCTTTCTTT. Protein product: CNVDRGLGTEAFF.

The rearrangement uses TRBV5-4 and TRBJ1-5; D ambiguous. This CDR3 is 16 amino acids long. V was clipped by 0 bases and J by 2 bases, with 12 bases between them. Germline V gives CDR1 SGHNT, CDR2 YYREEE (reference sequence). The chain's CDR3 is CASSLGPGKGNQPQHF. The CDR3 coding sequence is TGTGCCAGCAGCTTGGGACCAGGCAAGGGCAATCAGCCCCAGCATTTT. Combining the CDR3 with reference TRBV5-4 and TRBJ1-5 gives the whole variable domain ETGVTQSPTHLIKTRGQQVTLRCSSQSGHNTVSWYQQALGQGPQFIFQYYREEENGRGNFPPRFSGLQFPNYSSELNVNALELDDSALYLCASSLGPGKGNQPQHFGDGTRLSIL.

The chain has TRBV4-3 and TRBJ2-1; D remains unclear. The CDR3 has 13 amino acids. CDR1 is LGHNA and CDR2 is YSLEER in the germline V gene. With 3 bases removed from V and 7 bases from J, the gap between germline ends came to 10 bases. The CDR3 is CASSHRSINEQFF. The CDR3 DNA reads TGCGCCAGCAGCCATCGGAGTATAAATGAGCAGTTCTTC.

J is TRBJ1-1 and V is TRBV2, with TRBD1 matching over 8 bases. This CDR3 has 17 amino acids. Germline values: CDR1 SNHLY, CDR2 FYNNEI. Unmatched junction bases numbered 10, after V lost 4 bases and J lost 0 bases. CDR3: CASSGPGQGAVNTEAFF. CDR3 DNA: TGTGCCAGCAGTGGACCCGGGCAGGGGGCTGTGAACACTGAAGCTTTCTTT.

The chain recombines TRBV9 with TRBJ2-7; 11 nucleotides line up with TRBD2. CDR3 length: 16 residues. Per the germline V gene, CDR1 is SGDLS and CDR2 is YYNGEE. The J segment lost 7 bases and the V segment lost 4 bases, leaving 13 bases of the junction unmatched. The CDR3 sequence: CASSIAGGQFDGEQYF. In DNA form, the CDR3 reads TGTGCCAGCAGCATAGCGGGAGGGCAGTTCGATGGAGAGCAGTACTTC.

This chain links TRBV6-6 with TRBJ2-5; TRBD1 aligns across 9 bases. The CDR3 consists of 12 residues. The trim removed 8 bases at V and 4 bases at J, leaving 2 bases unmatched. Per germline, CDR1 MNHNY and CDR2 SVGAGI (reference sequence). The chain's CDR3 is CASGQGRETQYF. The CDR3 nucleotides are TGTGCCAGCGGACAGGGGAGAGAGACCCAGTACTTC.

Concerning this clone: At one boundary the junction diverges from the germline segment, which might be a read error. The chain is built from TRBV7-9 and TRBJ1-1; D ambiguous. The CDR3 is 14 residues long. The V gene's germline CDR1 is SEHNR and CDR2 FQNEAQ (reference sequence). CDR3 nucleotides: TGTTCCAGCAGCTCGGGGATTATGAACACTGAAGCTTTCTTT. As protein: CSSSSGIMNTEAFF.

The CDR3 nucleotides are TGTGCCAGCAGTTATGGAGGCCGGAGCTCCTACGAGCAGTACTTC. Translated, it gives CASSYGGRSSYEQYF. This rearrangement joins TRBV6-6 to TRBJ2-7, with TRBD2 as a possible D gene (5 bases). The CDR3 is 15 residues long. V was trimmed by 3 bases and J by 0 bases, leaving 12 bases between them. Germline CDR1 reads MNHNY; CDR2 reads SVGAGI (reference sequence).

This clone was detected a few times. This rearrangement joins TRBV28 to TRBJ2-2; 12 nucleotides line up with TRBD2. The CDR3 runs 15 residues. Germline values: CDR1 MDHEN, CDR2 SYDVKM. The J segment lost 6 bases and the V segment lost 7 bases, leaving 6 bases of the junction unmatched. The CDR3 here is CASTPRLAGAGELFF. CDR3 nucleotides: TGTGCCAGCACCCCCCGACTAGCGGGAGCCGGGGAGCTGTTTTTT.

This chain uses TRBV18 with TRBJ1-2; D possibly corresponds to TRBD1 (6 bases). Germline-derived CDR1 and CDR2 are KGHSH and LQKENI. V was cut by 4 bases and J by 0 bases, with 15 bases left in between. This CDR3 has 16 amino acids. DNA of the CDR3: TGTGCCAGCTCACTACAACAGGGTTCCGCTAACTATGGCTACACCTTC. This sequence encodes CASSLQQGSANYGYTF.

This rearrangement joins TRBV4-3 to TRBJ1-2; TRBD1 might be the D (5 bases). CDR3 length equals 16 residues. Germline lookup yields CDR1 LGHNA and CDR2 YSLEER. V was trimmed by 0 bases and J by 1 base, leaving 12 bases between them. The CDR3 here is CASSQDIQEYNYGYTF. The CDR3 nucleotides are TGCGCCAGCAGCCAAGATATACAGGAATATAACTATGGCTACACCTTC.

The CDR3 is CASSVRQPHVVYGYTF. CDR3 nucleotides: TGTGCCAGCAGTGTCAGACAGCCCCATGTTGTCTATGGCTACACCTTC. The chain combines TRBV27 with TRBJ1-2; possibly TRBD1 for D (5 bases). Germline CDR1 is MNHEY and CDR2 is SMNVEV (reference sequence). There are 16 residues in the CDR3. V was cut by 5 bases and J by 4 bases, with 20 bases left in between.

This chain joins TRBV10-3 and TRBJ2-7, with unresolved D. Germline V gene lookup returns CDR1 ENHRY and CDR2 SYGVKD. Trimming pared 0 bases from V and 2 bases from J, leaving 11 bases between. The CDR3 is 15 amino acids. For the CDR3, the DNA is TGTGCCATCAGTGAGTCCCTCACAGTGACCTACGAGCAGTACTTC. This gives the protein CAISESLTVTYEQYF.

The rearrangement joins TRBV4-1 to TRBJ1-2, with 8 bases fitting TRBD1. Per the germline V gene, CDR1 is MGHRA and CDR2 is YSYEKL. J lost 4 bases, V lost 0 bases, and 7 bases had no gene match. There are 16 residues in the CDR3. The CDR3 protein is CASSQEYQGAVYGYTF. The CDR3 DNA sequence: TGCGCCAGCAGCCAAGAGTACCAGGGGGCGGTCTATGGCTACACCTTC.

This clone was seen a few times. The chain couples TRBV2 to TRBJ1-3; tentatively, D is TRBD1 (5 bases). The germline V gene has CDR1 SNHLY and CDR2 FYNNEI. This CDR3 is built from 14 residues. The V end was cut by 7 bases, the J end by 1 base, with 11 bases between. CDR3 sequence: CASTQGSSGNTIYF. The CDR3, as DNA: TGTGCCAGCACCCAGGGTTCGTCTGGAAACACCATATATTTT.